These T cell receptor beta chains were read from a single sample in a study of blood T cell repertoires in COVID-19. The protocol was immunoSEQ multiplex PCR, while the TCRdb copy is restricted to in-frame clones and leaves out a portion. The table has roughly 300,000 clones, over 75% seen once. The sequenced sample was peripheral blood. These receptors were collected from a young woman with COVID-19, enrolled during active disease. Both conserved end residues are part of each CDR3. D genes are given only for firm matches. Size is stated for part of the rows, as once, few or many counts, or as a class when the clone is expanded.

D | J | size | V | CDR3 | DNA
. | TRBJ1-5 | once | TRBV4-3 | CASSHYPGRQGSNQPQHF | TGCGCCAGCAGCCACTACCCCGGTAGGCAGGGAAGCAATCAGCCCCAGCATTTT
TRBD1 | TRBJ2-7 | . | TRBV4-1 | CASSGTGDEQYF | TGCGCCAGCAGCGGGACAGGGGACGAGCAGTACTTC
TRBD2 | TRBJ2-1 | once | TRBV14 | CASSQSSTSGSLSSYNEQFF | TGTGCCAGCAGCCAATCATCAACTAGCGGGAGCCTCAGCTCCTACAATGAGCAGTTCTTC
. | TRBJ1-2 | . | TRBV5-4 | CAAGGVSGYTF | TGTGCCGCGGGGGGAGTCTCCGGCTACACCTTC
TRBD1 | TRBJ1-4 | . | TRBV27 | CASSFQRQGYEKLFF | TGTGCCAGCAGTTTCCAGAGACAGGGTTATGAAAAACTGTTTTTT
. | TRBJ1-5 | . | TRBV27 | CASSPWVGGGNQPQHF | TGTGCCAGCAGCCCCTGGGTCGGAGGGGGCAATCAGCCCCAGCATTTT
. | TRBJ2-7 | . | TRBV6-1 | CASSEASYRTGTYEQYF | TGTGCCAGCAGTGAAGCGTCTTATAGGACGGGAACCTACGAGCAGTACTTC
. | TRBJ2-3 | . | TRBV29-1 | CSASGRGTSTDTQYF | TGCAGCGCCTCGGGGCGGGGAACTAGCACAGATACGCAGTATTTT
TRBD2 | TRBJ2-7 | . | TRBV28 | CASSFPTSGTYEQYF | TGTGCCAGCAGTTTCCCGACTAGCGGGACCTACGAGCAGTACTTC
. | TRBJ2-3 | . | TRBV10-1 | CASSESVRGTDTQYF | TGCGCCAGCAGTGAGTCGGTCCGGGGCACAGATACGCAGTATTTT
. | TRBJ2-7 | . | TRBV20-1 | CSARLREQYF | TGCAGTGCTAGACTACGCGAGCAGTACTTC
. | TRBJ2-6 | . | TRBV2 | CASSEHSGANVLTF | TGTGCCAGCAGTGAACACTCTGGGGCCAACGTCCTGACTTTC
. | TRBJ1-1 | . | TRBV19 | CASSIYRVMNTEAFF | TGTGCCAGTAGTATATACAGGGTGATGAACACTGAAGCTTTCTTT
TRBD1 | TRBJ1-1 | . | TRBV9 | CASSVDRGYGEAFF | TGTGCCAGCAGCGTAGACAGGGGCTACGGTGAAGCTTTCTTT
. | TRBJ1-2 | . | TRBV28 | CASSLESGYGYTF | TGTGCCAGCAGTTTAGAATCGGGGTATGGCTACACCTTC
TRBD1 | TRBJ2-6 | once | TRBV4-1 | CASSPIGTGRSSGANVLTF | TGCGCCAGCAGCCCTATCGGGACAGGCCGAAGCTCTGGGGCCAACGTCCTGACTTTC
. | TRBJ2-1 | . | TRBV2 | CASSKLVHEQFF | TGTGCCAGCAGCAAACTAGTGCATGAGCAGTTCTTC
. | TRBJ2-2 | . | TRBV5-1 | CASTQGSTGELFF | TGCGCCAGCACGCAGGGATCGACCGGGGAGCTGTTTTTT
. | TRBJ2-7 | . | TRBV10-3 | CAISESSRGRHEQYF | TGTGCCATCAGTGAGTCCAGCAGGGGTAGGCACGAGCAGTACTTC
. | TRBJ2-7 | medium-sized | TRBV19 | CASSIGAAGEQYF | TGTGCCAGTAGTATAGGAGCCGCCGGCGAGCAGTACTTC
TRBD1 | TRBJ2-2 | . | TRBV27 | CASSPRDRGVAGELFF | TGTGCCAGCAGCCCCCGTGACAGGGGAGTGGCCGGGGAGCTGTTTTTT
. | TRBJ2-1 | . | TRBV28 | CASRSNEQFF | TGTGCCAGCAGGAGCAATGAGCAGTTCTTC
. | TRBJ1-1 | . | TRBV7-2 | CASSLRGRTTEAFF | TGTGCCAGCAGCTTACGGGGTAGGACCACTGAAGCTTTCTTT
TRBD2 | TRBJ2-1 | . | TRBV6-2/TRBV6-3 | CASSYLLAGGPGEQFF | TGTGCCAGCAGTTATTTATTAGCGGGAGGGCCGGGTGAGCAGTTCTTC
TRBD2 | TRBJ2-5 | . | TRBV6-2/TRBV6-3 | CASSRSRLAAQETQYF | TGTGCCAGCAGCCGATCCAGACTAGCGGCTCAAGAGACCCAGTACTTC
. | TRBJ1-1 | . | TRBV11-2 | CASSEAWGGLGSRAFF | TGTGCCAGCAGCGAAGCCTGGGGGGGGCTAGGGTCGCGAGCTTTCTTT
TRBD1 | TRBJ1-5 | . | TRBV5-5 | CASSLEQGAQPQHF | TGTGCCAGCAGCTTGGAACAGGGGGCACAGCCCCAGCATTTT
. | TRBJ1-4 | . | TRBV7-3 | CASSLRGTTNEKLFF | TGTGCCAGCAGCTTGCGGGGTACAACTAATGAAAAACTGTTTTTT
TRBD1 | TRBJ2-3 | . | TRBV3-1/TRBV3-2 | CASSPGTGKDTQYF | TGTGCCAGCAGCCCCGGGACAGGGAAAGATACGCAGTATTTT
TRBD2 | TRBJ2-1 | . | TRBV30 | CAWTFGTRASNEQFF | TGTGCCTGGACCTTTGGGACTAGGGCGTCCAATGAGCAGTTCTTC
TRBD1 | TRBJ2-3 | once | TRBV5-1 | CASTQTGGTDTQYF | TGCGCCAGCACACAAACAGGGGGGACAGATACGCAGTATTTT
. | TRBJ1-6 | once | TRBV21-1 | CASSKDEARTGVSGGSPLHF | TGTGCCAGCAGCAAAGACGAAGCAAGGACAGGGGTAAGTGGGGGATCACCCCTCCACTTT
. | TRBJ1-6 | . | TRBV6-5 | CASSYSRVNSPLHF | TGTGCCAGCAGTTACAGCAGGGTTAATTCACCCCTCCACTTT
. | TRBJ1-1 | . | TRBV24-1 | CATSESRTDEAFF | TGTGCCACCAGTGAATCTCGGACAGATGAAGCTTTCTTT
. | TRBJ1-2 | . | TRBV7-2 | CASSLAFRGIGGYTF | TGTGCCAGCAGCTTAGCGTTCAGAGGGATCGGAGGCTACACCTTC
. | TRBJ2-5 | . | TRBV5-4 | CASSRDTRESETQYF | TGTGCCAGCAGTCGGGACACGAGGGAGTCGGAGACCCAGTACTTC
. | TRBJ1-3 | . | TRBV19 | CASMESSGNTIYF | TGTGCCAGTATGGAGAGCTCTGGAAACACCATATATTTT
. | TRBJ2-7 | . | TRBV7-9 | CASSLDSYSYEQYF | TGTGCCAGCAGCTTGGACAGTTACTCCTACGAGCAGTACTTC
. | TRBJ2-7 | once | TRBV28 | CASSSGLIKYF | TGTGCCAGCAGTTCGGGACTCATCAAGTACTTC
TRBD2 | TRBJ2-4 | . | TRBV4-3 | CASSLLIAGGPTDIQYF | TGCGCCAGCAGCCTCCTCATAGCGGGAGGGCCTACAGACATTCAGTACTTC
TRBD1 | TRBJ1-2 | . | TRBV4-1 | CASSQGQGSNYGYTF | TGCGCCAGCAGCCAAGGACAGGGGTCTAACTATGGCTACACCTTC
. | TRBJ1-1 | once | TRBV18 | CASSSALQGLNTEAFF | TGTGCCAGCTCATCCGCGTTGCAGGGATTGAACACTGAAGCTTTCTTT
. | TRBJ2-3 | once | TRBV4-3 | CASSQDARLTRDTQYF | TGCGCCAGCAGCCAAGATGCGCGGCTCACCCGAGATACGCAGTATTTT
TRBD1 | TRBJ2-3 | . | TRBV30 | CAWSFGQGITDTQYF | TGTGCCTGGAGTTTCGGACAGGGGATCACAGATACGCAGTATTTT
TRBD1 | TRBJ1-6 | . | TRBV9 | CASSVGPGQGINSPLHF | TGTGCCAGCAGCGTTGGGCCGGGACAGGGAATTAATTCACCCCTCCACTTT